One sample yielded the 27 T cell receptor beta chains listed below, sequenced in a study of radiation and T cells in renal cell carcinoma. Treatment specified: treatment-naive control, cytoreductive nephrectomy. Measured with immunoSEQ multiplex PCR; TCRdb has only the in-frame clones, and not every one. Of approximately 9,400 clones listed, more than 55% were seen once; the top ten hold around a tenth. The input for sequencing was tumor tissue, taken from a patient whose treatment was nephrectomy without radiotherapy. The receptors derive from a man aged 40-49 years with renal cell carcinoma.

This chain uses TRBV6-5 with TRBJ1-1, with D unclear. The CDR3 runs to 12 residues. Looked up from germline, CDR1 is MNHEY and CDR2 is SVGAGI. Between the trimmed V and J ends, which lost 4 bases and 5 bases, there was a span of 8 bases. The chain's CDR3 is CASSLVGTEAFF. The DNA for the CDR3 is TGTGCCAGCAGTTTAGTGGGGACTGAAGCTTTCTTT.

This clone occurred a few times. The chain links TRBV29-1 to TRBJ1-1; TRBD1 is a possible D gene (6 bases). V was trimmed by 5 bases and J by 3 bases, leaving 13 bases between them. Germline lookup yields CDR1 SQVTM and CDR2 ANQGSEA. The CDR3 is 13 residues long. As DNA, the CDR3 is TGCAGCGTTAGGGGACATCCGGACACTGAAGCTTTCTTT. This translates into CSVRGHPDTEAFF. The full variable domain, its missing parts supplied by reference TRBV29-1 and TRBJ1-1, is SAVISQKPSRDICQRGTSLTIQCQVDSQVTMMFWYRQQPGQSLTLIATANQGSEATYESGFVIDKFPISRPNLTFSTLTVSNMSPEDSSIYLCSVRGHPDTEAFFGQGTRLTVV.

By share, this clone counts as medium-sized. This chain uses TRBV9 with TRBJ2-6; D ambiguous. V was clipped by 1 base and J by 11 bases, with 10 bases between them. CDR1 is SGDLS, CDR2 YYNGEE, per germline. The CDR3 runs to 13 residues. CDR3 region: CASSVMATDVLTF. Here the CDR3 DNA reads TGTGCCAGCAGCGTAATGGCAACCGACGTCCTGACTTTC.

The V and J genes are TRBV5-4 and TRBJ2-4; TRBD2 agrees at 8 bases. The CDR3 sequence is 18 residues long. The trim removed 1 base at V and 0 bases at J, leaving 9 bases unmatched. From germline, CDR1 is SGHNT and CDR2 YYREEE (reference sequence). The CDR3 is CASSLRASGYLAKNIQYF. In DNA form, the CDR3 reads TGTGCCAGCAGCTTGAGGGCTAGCGGGTACTTAGCCAAAAACATTCAGTACTTC.

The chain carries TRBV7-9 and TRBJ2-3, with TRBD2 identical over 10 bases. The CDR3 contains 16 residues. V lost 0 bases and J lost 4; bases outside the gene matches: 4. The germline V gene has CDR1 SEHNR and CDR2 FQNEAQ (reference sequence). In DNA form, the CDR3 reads TGTGCCAGCAGCTTAGCGAGCGGGAGGGCCTCAGATACGCAGTATTTT. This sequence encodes CASSLASGRASDTQYF.

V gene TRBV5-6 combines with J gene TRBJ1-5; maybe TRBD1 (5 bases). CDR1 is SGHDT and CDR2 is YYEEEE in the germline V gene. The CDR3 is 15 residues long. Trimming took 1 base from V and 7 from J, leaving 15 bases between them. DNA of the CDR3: TGTGCCAGCAGCTTGCTTGGGGGTTGGAGCCAGCCCCAGCATTTT. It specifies CASSLLGGWSQPQHF.

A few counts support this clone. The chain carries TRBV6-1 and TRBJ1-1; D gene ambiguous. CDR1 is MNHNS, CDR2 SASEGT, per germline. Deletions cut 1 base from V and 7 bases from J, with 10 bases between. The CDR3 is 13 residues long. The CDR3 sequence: CASSEDPGGEAFF. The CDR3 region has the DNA TGTGCCAGCAGTGAAGATCCGGGAGGTGAAGCTTTCTTT.

DNA of the CDR3: TGCGCCAGCAGCTTGGGAGGGCTGGGGATGAACACTGAAGCTTTCTTT. This codes for CASSLGGLGMNTEAFF. The chain combines TRBV5-1 with TRBJ1-1; D not certain. The germline CDR1 and CDR2 sequences are SGHRS and YFSETQ. Deletions cut 0 bases from V and 0 bases from J, with 12 bases between. The CDR3 is 16 amino acids.

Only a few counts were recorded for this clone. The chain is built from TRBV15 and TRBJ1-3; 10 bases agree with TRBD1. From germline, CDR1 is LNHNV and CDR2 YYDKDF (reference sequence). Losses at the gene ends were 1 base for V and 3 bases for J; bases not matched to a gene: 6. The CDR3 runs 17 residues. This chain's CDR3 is CATSRVPGTGVGNTIYF. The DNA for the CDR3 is TGTGCCACCAGCAGAGTCCCCGGGACAGGGGTTGGAAACACCATATATTTT.

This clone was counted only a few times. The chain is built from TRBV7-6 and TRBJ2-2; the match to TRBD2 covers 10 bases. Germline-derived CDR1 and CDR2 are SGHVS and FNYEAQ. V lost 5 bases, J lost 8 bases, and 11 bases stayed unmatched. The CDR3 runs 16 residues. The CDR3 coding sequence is TGTGCCAGCAGCCGACCCCTAGCGGGAGTTGAGGGGGAGCTGTTTTTT. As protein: CASSRPLAGVEGELFF.

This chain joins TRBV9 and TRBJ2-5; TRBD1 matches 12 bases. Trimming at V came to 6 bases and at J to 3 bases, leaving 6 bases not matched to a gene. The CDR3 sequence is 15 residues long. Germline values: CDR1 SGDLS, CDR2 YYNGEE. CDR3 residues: CASTVGTGGEETQYF. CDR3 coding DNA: TGTGCCAGCACCGTGGGGACAGGGGGCGAAGAGACCCAGTACTTC.

The CDR3 spells CSVPQGAYEQYF. CDR3 bases: TGCAGCGTTCCACAGGGCGCCTACGAGCAGTACTTC. V and J are TRBV29-1 and TRBJ2-7; D possibly corresponds to TRBD1 (6 bases). Trimming cost V 5 bases and J 2 bases, with 10 bases left between them. The CDR3 spans 12 residues. Germline lookup yields CDR1 SQVTM and CDR2 ANQGSEA.

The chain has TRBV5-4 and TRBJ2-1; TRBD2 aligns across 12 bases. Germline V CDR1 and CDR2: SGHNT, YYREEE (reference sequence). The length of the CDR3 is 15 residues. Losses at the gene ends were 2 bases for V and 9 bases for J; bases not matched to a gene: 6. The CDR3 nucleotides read TGTGCCAGCAGCTTCAGACTAGCGGGAGCCAGTGAGCAGTTCTTC. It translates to CASSFRLAGASEQFF.

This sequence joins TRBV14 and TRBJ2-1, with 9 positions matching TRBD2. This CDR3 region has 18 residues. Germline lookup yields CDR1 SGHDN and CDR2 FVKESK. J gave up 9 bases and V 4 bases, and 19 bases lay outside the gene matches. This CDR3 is CASSLLRHPGLAGGEQFF. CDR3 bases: TGTGCCAGCAGCCTACTTCGACACCCGGGACTAGCAGGAGGTGAGCAGTTCTTC. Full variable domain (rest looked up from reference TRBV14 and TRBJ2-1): EAGVTQFPSHSVIEKGQTVTLRCDPISGHDNLYWYRRVMGKEIKFLLHFVKESKQDESGMPNNRFLAERTGGTYSTLKVQPAELEDSGVYFCASSLLRHPGLAGGEQFFGPGTRLTVL.

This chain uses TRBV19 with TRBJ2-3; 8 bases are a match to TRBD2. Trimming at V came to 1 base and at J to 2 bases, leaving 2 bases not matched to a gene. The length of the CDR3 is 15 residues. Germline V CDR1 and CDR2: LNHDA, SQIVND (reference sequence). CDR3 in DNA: TGTGCCAGTAGTATAGGAGCGGGAGTCACAGATACGCAGTATTTT. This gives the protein CASSIGAGVTDTQYF.

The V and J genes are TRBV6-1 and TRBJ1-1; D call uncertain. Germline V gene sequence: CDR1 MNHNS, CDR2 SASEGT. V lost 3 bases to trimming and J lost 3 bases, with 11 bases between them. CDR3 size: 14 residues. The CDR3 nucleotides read TGTGCCAGCAGTGATGAGAGCGTAGACACTGAAGCTTTCTTT. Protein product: CASSDESVDTEAFF.

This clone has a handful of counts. Here the CDR3 reads CASSESWARTQYF. The CDR3 DNA reads as TGTGCCAGCAGTGAAAGCTGGGCGAGGACGCAGTATTTT. V is TRBV6-1 and J is TRBJ2-3; no firm D call. The ends were cut back, 2 bases at V and 9 bases at J, with 12 bases in the middle. The length of the CDR3 is 13 residues. The germline V gene encodes CDR1 MNHNS and CDR2 SASEGT.

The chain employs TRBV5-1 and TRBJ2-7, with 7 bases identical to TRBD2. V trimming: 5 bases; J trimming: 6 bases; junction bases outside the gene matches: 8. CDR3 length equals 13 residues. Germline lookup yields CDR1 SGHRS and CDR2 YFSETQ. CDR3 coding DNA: TGCGCCAGCAGAGGGAGGGACGGGTCCGAGCAGTACTTC. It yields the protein CASRGRDGSEQYF. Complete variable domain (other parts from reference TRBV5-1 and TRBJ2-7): KAGVTQTPRYLIKTRGQQVTLSCSPISGHRSVSWYQQTPGQGLQFLFEYFSETQRNKGNFPGRFSGRQFSNSRSEMNVSTLELGDSALYLCASRGRDGSEQYFGPGTRLTVT.

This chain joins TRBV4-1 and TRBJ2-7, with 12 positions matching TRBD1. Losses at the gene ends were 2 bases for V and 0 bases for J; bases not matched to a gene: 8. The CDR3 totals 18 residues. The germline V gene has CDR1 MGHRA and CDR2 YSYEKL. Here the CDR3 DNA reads TGCGCCAGCAGCCAAACCGGGACAGGGGGCTCCAGCTCCTACGAGCAGTACTTC. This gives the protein CASSQTGTGGSSSYEQYF.

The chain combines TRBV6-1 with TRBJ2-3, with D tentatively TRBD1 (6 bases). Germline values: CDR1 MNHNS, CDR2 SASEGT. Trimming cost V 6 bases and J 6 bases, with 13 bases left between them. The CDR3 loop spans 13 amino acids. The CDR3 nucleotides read TGTGCCAGCAGAGAGACAGGTCTGGATACGCAGTATTTT. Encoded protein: CASRETGLDTQYF.

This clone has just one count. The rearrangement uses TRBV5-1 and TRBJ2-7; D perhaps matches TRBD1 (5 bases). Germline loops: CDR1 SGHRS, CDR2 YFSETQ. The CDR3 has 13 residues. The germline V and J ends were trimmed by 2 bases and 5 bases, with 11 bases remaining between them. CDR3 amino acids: CASSFSPGNEQYV. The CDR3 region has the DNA TGCGCCAGCAGCTTCTCCCCAGGGAACGAGCAGTACGTC.

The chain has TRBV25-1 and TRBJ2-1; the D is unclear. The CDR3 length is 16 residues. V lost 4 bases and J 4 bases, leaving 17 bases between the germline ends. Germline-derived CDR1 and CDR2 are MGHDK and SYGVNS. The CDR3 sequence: CASSGTAGAHYNEQFF. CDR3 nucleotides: TGTGCCAGCAGTGGAACGGCAGGCGCCCATTACAATGAGCAGTTCTTC.

The CDR3 protein is CSATTGYGYTF. The CDR3 DNA follows: TGCAGTGCCACGACTGGCTATGGCTACACCTTC. The chain links TRBV20-1 to TRBJ1-2, with unresolved D. Trimming stripped 6 bases from V and 4 bases from J, with 9 bases between. CDR1 is DFQATT, CDR2 SNEGSKA, per germline (reference sequence). The CDR3 is made up of 11 amino acids.

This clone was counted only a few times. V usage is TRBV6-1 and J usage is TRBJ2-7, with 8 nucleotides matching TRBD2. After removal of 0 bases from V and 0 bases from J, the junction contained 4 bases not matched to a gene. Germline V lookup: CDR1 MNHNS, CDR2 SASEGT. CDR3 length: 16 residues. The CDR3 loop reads CASSEALAGSSYEQYF. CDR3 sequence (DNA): TGTGCCAGCAGTGAAGCGTTAGCGGGAAGCTCCTACGAGCAGTACTTC.

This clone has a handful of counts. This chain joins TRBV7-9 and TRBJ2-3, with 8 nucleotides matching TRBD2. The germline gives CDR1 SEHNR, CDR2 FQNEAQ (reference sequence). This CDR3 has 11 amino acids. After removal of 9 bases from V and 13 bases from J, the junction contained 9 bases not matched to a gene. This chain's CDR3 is CASPSGGPEYF. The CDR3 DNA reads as TGTGCCAGTCCCAGCGGGGGCCCGGAGTATTTT.

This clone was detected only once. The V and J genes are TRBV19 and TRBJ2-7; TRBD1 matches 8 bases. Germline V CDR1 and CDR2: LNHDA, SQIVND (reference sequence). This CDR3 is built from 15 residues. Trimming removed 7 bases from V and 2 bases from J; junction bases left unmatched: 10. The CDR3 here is CASKVGPGGPYEQYF. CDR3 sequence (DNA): TGTGCCAGTAAGGTTGGGCCAGGGGGCCCCTACGAGCAGTACTTC.

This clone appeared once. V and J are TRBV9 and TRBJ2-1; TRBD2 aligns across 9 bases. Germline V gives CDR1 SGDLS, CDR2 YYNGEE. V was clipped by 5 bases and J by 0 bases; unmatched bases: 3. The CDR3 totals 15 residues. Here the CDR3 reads CASSLSGSSYNEQFF. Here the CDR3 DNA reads TGTGCCAGCAGTCTTAGCGGGAGCTCCTACAATGAGCAGTTCTTC. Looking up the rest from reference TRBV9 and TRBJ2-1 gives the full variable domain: DSGVTQTPKHLITATGQRVTLRCSPRSGDLSVYWYQQSLDQGLQFLIQYYNGEERAKGNILERFSAQQFPDLHSELNLSSLELGDSALYFCASSLSGSSYNEQFFGPGTRLTVL.